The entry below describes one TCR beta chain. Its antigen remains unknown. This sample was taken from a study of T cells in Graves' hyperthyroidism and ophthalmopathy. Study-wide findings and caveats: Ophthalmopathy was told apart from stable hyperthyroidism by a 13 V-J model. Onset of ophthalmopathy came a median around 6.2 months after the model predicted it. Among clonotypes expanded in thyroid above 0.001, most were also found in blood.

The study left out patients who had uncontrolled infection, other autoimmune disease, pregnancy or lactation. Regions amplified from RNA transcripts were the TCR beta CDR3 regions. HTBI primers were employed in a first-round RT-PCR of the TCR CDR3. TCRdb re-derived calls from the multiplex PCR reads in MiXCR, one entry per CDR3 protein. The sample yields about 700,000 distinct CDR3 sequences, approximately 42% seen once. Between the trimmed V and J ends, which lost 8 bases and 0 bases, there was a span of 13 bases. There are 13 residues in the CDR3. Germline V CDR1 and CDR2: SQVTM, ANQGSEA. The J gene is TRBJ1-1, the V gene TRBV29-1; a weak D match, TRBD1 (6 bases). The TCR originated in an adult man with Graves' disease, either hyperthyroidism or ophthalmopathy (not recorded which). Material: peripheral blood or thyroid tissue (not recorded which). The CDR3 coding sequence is TGCAGCTTACTCGGACAGTTGAACACTGAAGCTTTCTTT. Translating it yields CSLLGQLNTEAFF.